A selection of T cell receptor beta chains follows, all from one sample in a study of T cell repertoires in cytomegalovirus infection. TCRdb re-called the reads with MiXCR, one entry per CDR3 protein. The sample has approximately 180,000 distinct CDR3 sequences; 15% to 20% are singletons. Sample: CD8+ T cells from PBMCs. The receptors shown here come from a human donor in good health (CMV status not recorded). Some clones in this sample may be carry-over from other donors' samples. Each CDR3 is given with its conserved first and last residue. A D gene is named only where the DNA matches it firmly. Size tells how often a clone was seen (once, few, many) or the class of an expanded clone, and some rows leave it out.

D gene	V gene	J gene	clone size	CDR3 protein	CDR3 DNA
TRBD2	TRBV28	TRBJ2-5	NA	CASSSSEGLAGQETQYF	TGTGCCAGCAGTTCCTCAGAAGGACTAGCGGGGCAAGAGACCCAGTACTTC
NA	TRBV11-3	TRBJ2-1	NA	CASSLGEGSSSYNEQFF	TGTGCCAGCAGTCTCGGCGAGGGGTCGAGCTCCTACAATGAGCAGTTCTTC
NA	TRBV7-6	TRBJ2-2	NA	CASSLAENTYTGELFF	TGTGCCAGCAGCTTAGCGGAGAACACTTACACCGGGGAGCTGTTTTTT
NA	TRBV12-3/TRBV12-4	TRBJ1-2	few	CASSLPGSQGYTF	TGTGCCAGCAGTTTACCAGGGAGTCAAGGCTACACCTTC
NA	TRBV4-3	TRBJ1-1	few	CASSQEGFEGRQWTEAFF	TGCGCCAGCAGCCAAGAGGGGTTCGAGGGCAGACAGTGGACTGAAGCTTTCTTT
TRBD1	TRBV7-2	TRBJ1-4	NA	CASMLHRGGADEKLFF	TGTGCCAGCATGCTCCATAGAGGGGGCGCGGATGAAAAACTGTTTTTT
TRBD1	TRBV7-6	TRBJ2-1	few	CASSPGQANEQFF	TGTGCCAGCAGCCCCGGACAGGCCAATGAGCAGTTCTTC
NA	TRBV6-2/TRBV6-3	TRBJ1-2	few	CASSWETVPREGYTF	TGTGCCAGCAGTTGGGAGACAGTTCCCCGGGAAGGCTACACCTTC
NA	TRBV28	TRBJ1-5	NA	CASSLHQPQHF	TGTGCCAGCAGTCTCCATCAGCCCCAGCATTTT
NA	TRBV7-8	TRBJ2-7	few	CASSLRVTYEQYF	TGTGCCAGCAGCCTAAGGGTTACCTACGAGCAGTACTTC
NA	TRBV7-8	TRBJ1-2	NA	CASSLATMAGYTF	TGTGCCAGCAGCTTAGCCACGATGGCTGGCTACACCTTC
NA	TRBV9	TRBJ1-4	few	CASSAEGNEKLFF	TGTGCCAGCAGCGCAGAGGGTAATGAAAAACTGTTTTTT
NA	TRBV7-2	TRBJ1-2	many	CASSLSGRGTGINYGYTF	TGTGCCAGCAGCTTATCGGGACGCGGAACAGGGATAAACTATGGCTACACCTTC